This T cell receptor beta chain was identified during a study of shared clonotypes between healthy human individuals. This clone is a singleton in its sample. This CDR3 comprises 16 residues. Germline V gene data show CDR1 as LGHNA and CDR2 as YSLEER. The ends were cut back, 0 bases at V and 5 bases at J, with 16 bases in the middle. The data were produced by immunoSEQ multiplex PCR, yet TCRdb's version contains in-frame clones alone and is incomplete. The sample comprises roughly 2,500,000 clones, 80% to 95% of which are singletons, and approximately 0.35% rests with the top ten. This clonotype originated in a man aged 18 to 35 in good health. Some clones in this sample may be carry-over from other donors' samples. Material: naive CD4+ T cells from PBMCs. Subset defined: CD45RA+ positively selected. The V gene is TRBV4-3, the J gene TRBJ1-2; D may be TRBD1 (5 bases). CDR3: CASSQDRIRGIYGYTF. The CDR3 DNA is TGCGCCAGCAGCCAAGATCGGATTCGGGGGATTTATGGCTACACCTTC.